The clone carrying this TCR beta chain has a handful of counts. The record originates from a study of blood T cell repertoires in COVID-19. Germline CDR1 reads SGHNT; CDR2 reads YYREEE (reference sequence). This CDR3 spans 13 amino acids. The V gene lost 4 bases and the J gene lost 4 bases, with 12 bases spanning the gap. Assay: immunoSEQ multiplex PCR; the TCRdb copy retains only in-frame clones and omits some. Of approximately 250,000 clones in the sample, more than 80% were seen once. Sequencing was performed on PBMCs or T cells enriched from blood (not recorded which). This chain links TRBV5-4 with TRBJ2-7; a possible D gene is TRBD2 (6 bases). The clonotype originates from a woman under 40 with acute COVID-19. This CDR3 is CASSAPGRYEQYF. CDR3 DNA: TGTGCCAGCAGCGCCCCAGGGAGGTACGAGCAGTACTTC.